A selection of T cell receptor beta chains follows, all from one sample in a study of cytomegalovirus exposure and HLA in healthy donors. Sequencing was performed with immunoSEQ multiplex PCR; in TCRdb, only in-frame clones are kept and a portion is missing. The table includes fewer than 400,000 clones, 80% to 90% detected once. Sequencing was carried out using PBMCs. These receptors were taken from a woman younger than 35 in good health and CMV-seronegative. The CDR3 runs from the conserved cysteine through the conserved F or W. The D gene is left open where the match is weak. For some rows the clone size is stated as once, few or many, or as a class when expanded; others skip it.

D,V,size,J,CDR3,DNA
-,TRBV27,-,TRBJ1-2,CASSPYVGAPSREDIWGSYTF,TGTGCCAGCAGTCCCTACGTGGGGGCCCCGAGTCGGGAAGATATCTGGGGGAGCTACACCTTC
-,TRBV28,-,TRBJ1-5,CASSWGRGAAGNQPQHF,TGTGCCAGCAGCTGGGGTAGGGGCGCAGCTGGCAATCAGCCCCAGCATTTT
-,TRBV7-3,-,TRBJ2-1,CASSFPVGQGGNEQFF,TGTGCCAGCAGCTTCCCCGTCGGCCAGGGGGGCAATGAGCAGTTCTTC
-,TRBV15,-,TRBJ1-5,CATSRDRGQPQHF,TGTGCCACCAGCAGAGATAGGGGTCAGCCCCAGCATTTT
TRBD2,TRBV28,-,TRBJ2-7,CATRTSGSYEQYF,TGTGCCACCCGAACTAGCGGAAGTTACGAGCAGTACTTC
TRBD1,TRBV5-6,-,TRBJ1-1,CASRRTGKNTEAFF,TGTGCCAGCAGACGGACAGGGAAGAACACTGAAGCTTTCTTT
TRBD2,TRBV15,once,TRBJ2-1,CATSLGGEGRWNEQFF,TGTGCCACCAGCCTCGGGGGGGAGGGGAGGTGGAATGAGCAGTTCTTC
TRBD1,TRBV27,-,TRBJ1-1,CASRPSPGQGLNTEAFF,TGTGCCAGCAGGCCGTCGCCGGGACAGGGGCTTAACACTGAAGCTTTCTTT
-,TRBV7-8,-,TRBJ1-4,CASSQTGSAQKLFF,TGTGCCAGCAGCCAAACAGGGTCTGCGCAAAAACTGTTTTTT
TRBD2,TRBV11-3,-,TRBJ2-3,CASSPGLDSAQYF,TGTGCCAGCAGCCCGGGACTAGACTCTGCGCAGTATTTT
-,TRBV9,-,TRBJ2-1,CASSPRQTANEQFF,TGTGCCAGCAGCCCACGACAGACTGCCAATGAGCAGTTCTTC
-,TRBV19,-,TRBJ2-7,CASSRAAQGARYEQYF,TGTGCCAGCTCACGGGCCGCCCAGGGTGCACGCTACGAGCAGTACTTC
TRBD2,TRBV5-1,-,TRBJ2-7,CASSFTSGTSSSYEQYF,TGCGCCAGCAGCTTCACTAGCGGGACTTCTAGCTCCTACGAGCAGTACTTC
TRBD2,TRBV2,-,TRBJ2-3,CASRGLAGDTQYF,TGTGCCAGCAGGGGACTAGCGGGAGATACGCAGTATTTT
-,TRBV7-2,-,TRBJ1-2,CASSLVATAYGYTF,TGTGCCAGCAGCTTAGTGGCGACAGCCTATGGCTACACCTTC
-,TRBV2,-,TRBJ2-7,CASRSPGSEQYF,TGTGCCAGCCGCAGCCCAGGTTCCGAGCAGTACTTC
TRBD1,TRBV5-4,-,TRBJ1-2,CASSAGQANSGYTF,TGTGCCAGCAGCGCGGGACAGGCAAACTCTGGCTACACCTTC
TRBD1,TRBV11-2,-,TRBJ1-2,CASSLGQGPYYGYTF,TGTGCCAGCAGCTTAGGACAGGGCCCATACTATGGCTACACCTTC
TRBD1,TRBV5-1,few,TRBJ2-7,CASSRDRGHEQYF,TGCGCCAGCAGCCGGGACAGGGGGCACGAGCAGTACTTC
-,TRBV18,once,TRBJ1-5,CASSPTGGTDQPQHF,TGTGCCAGCTCACCAACGGGGGGAACGGATCAGCCCCAGCATTTT
TRBD1,TRBV28,-,TRBJ2-7,CASRYGGQGSGEQYF,TGTGCCAGCAGATACGGGGGACAGGGGTCGGGCGAGCAGTACTTC
TRBD2,TRBV25-1,-,TRBJ2-1,CASSVLTGGLYNEQFF,TGTGCCAGCAGTGTACTTACGGGAGGCCTCTACAATGAGCAGTTCTTC
-,TRBV13,-,TRBJ1-2,CASSLGGREGYTF,TGTGCCAGCAGCTTAGGAGGGAGGGAAGGCTACACCTTC
TRBD1,TRBV29-1,-,TRBJ2-7,CSVRRQGSAYEQYF,TGCAGCGTTCGAAGACAGGGTAGTGCCTACGAGCAGTACTTC
-,TRBV6-5,-,TRBJ1-1,CASSLGQGTEAFF,TGTGCCAGCAGTTTAGGGCAGGGGACTGAAGCTTTCTTT
-,TRBV28,-,TRBJ2-7,CASSFTGAFEQYF,TGTGCCAGCAGTTTCACGGGAGCCTTCGAGCAGTACTTC
-,TRBV7-9,-,TRBJ1-2,CASSQGQGAVGYTF,TGTGCCAGCAGCCAAGGCCAAGGGGCGGTGGGCTACACCTTC
-,TRBV14,-,TRBJ2-3,CASSQDRGLTDTQYF,TGTGCCAGCAGCCAAGACCGAGGGCTTACAGATACGCAGTATTTT
-,TRBV4-1,once,TRBJ1-2,CASSQDYRGRGSYGYTF,TGCGCCAGCAGCCAAGATTATAGAGGCAGGGGCTCCTATGGCTACACCTTC
TRBD1,TRBV6-1,few,TRBJ1-1,CASSEDRGNTEAFF,TGTGCCAGCAGTGAGGACAGGGGGAACACTGAAGCTTTCTTT
-,TRBV4-3,-,TRBJ1-2,CASSQALGSFSNYGYTF,TGCGCCAGCAGCCAGGCCTTGGGCAGTTTCTCTAACTATGGCTACACCTTC
-,TRBV27,-,TRBJ2-3,CASRDSLLSGTDTQYF,TGTGCCAGCAGAGACTCTCTTTTGTCCGGCACAGATACGCAGTATTTT
-,TRBV4-2,-,TRBJ2-7,CASSPRGGSSYEQYF,TGTGCCAGCAGCCCGAGGGGGGGGAGCTCCTACGAGCAGTACTTC
-,TRBV27,few,TRBJ2-7,CASSPRVSYEQYF,TGTGCCAGCAGCCCCCGGGTCTCCTACGAGCAGTACTTC
-,TRBV9,-,TRBJ2-5,CASSRDTSQETQYF,TGTGCCAGCAGTAGGGACACCTCACAAGAGACCCAGTACTTC
TRBD2,TRBV4-2,-,TRBJ2-3,CASSQDPGLAGGPTDTQYF,TGTGCCAGCAGCCAAGATCCCGGACTAGCGGGAGGGCCCACAGATACGCAGTATTTT
TRBD1,TRBV6-5,-,TRBJ2-2,CASRVTGGGTGELFF,TGTGCCAGCAGGGTGACAGGGGGCGGTACCGGGGAGCTGTTTTTT
TRBD1,TRBV10-1,-,TRBJ1-2,CASSEVDRDSYGYTF,TGCGCCAGCAGTGAAGTCGACAGGGACTCCTATGGCTACACCTTC
-,TRBV2,-,TRBJ2-7,CASRTTPGAYEQYF,TGTGCCAGCAGAACCACGCCCGGAGCCTACGAGCAGTACTTC
-,TRBV5-6,-,TRBJ1-4,CASSLRGSGEKLFF,TGTGCCAGCAGCTTGCGGGGGTCGGGGGAAAAACTGTTTTTT
-,TRBV5-1,few,TRBJ1-2,CASSLGEQRYGYTF,TGCGCCAGCAGCTTAGGGGAACAGCGCTATGGCTACACCTTC
TRBD2,TRBV25-1,-,TRBJ2-1,CASSYAATASGYNEQFF,TGTGCCAGCAGTTACGCCGCAACGGCTAGCGGCTACAATGAGCAGTTCTTC
TRBD2,TRBV7-2,-,TRBJ2-4,CASSSLSGRGGGNIQYF,TGTGCCAGCAGCTCTCTAAGCGGGAGGGGAGGAGGAAACATTCAGTACTTC
-,TRBV5-4,-,TRBJ2-5,CASSLVQGETQYF,TGTGCCAGCAGCTTGGTCCAGGGAGAGACCCAGTACTTC
-,TRBV5-1,-,TRBJ2-7,CASSSGAASYEQYF,TGCGCCAGCAGCTCAGGGGCTGCTTCCTACGAGCAGTACTTC
-,TRBV5-1,-,TRBJ2-3,CASSLATSTDTQYF,TGCGCCAGCAGCTTGGCCACTAGCACAGATACGCAGTATTTT
-,TRBV13,-,TRBJ2-5,CASSLGGWETQYF,TGTGCCAGCAGCTTAGGGGGCTGGGAGACCCAGTACTTC
-,TRBV9,once,TRBJ2-3,CASSVGDGADTQYF,TGTGCCAGCAGCGTAGGGGATGGGGCGGATACGCAGTATTTT
TRBD2,TRBV7-7,-,TRBJ2-1,CASSLLAGGSEQFF,TGTGCTAGCAGCTTACTAGCGGGAGGGTCTGAGCAGTTCTTC
-,TRBV9,-,TRBJ2-1,CASSVEGGMVYEQFF,TGTGCCAGCAGCGTAGAAGGCGGGATGGTATATGAGCAGTTCTTC
-,TRBV10-2,few,TRBJ1-2,CASSESPGGGYYGYTF,TGCGCCAGCAGTGAGTCCCCGGGAGGCGGGTACTATGGCTACACCTTC
-,TRBV28,-,TRBJ2-7,CASSLGTNEQYF,TGTGCCAGCAGTTTGGGCACAAACGAGCAGTACTTC
TRBD2,TRBV4-3,-,TRBJ2-1,CASSPGRSSYNEQFF,TGCGCCAGCAGCCCCGGGAGGTCCTCCTACAATGAGCAGTTCTTC
-,TRBV4-3,-,TRBJ1-1,CASSRRQNTEAFF,TGCGCCAGCAGCCGCCGACAGAACACTGAAGCTTTCTTT
TRBD2,TRBV4-3,-,TRBJ2-2,CASSQDGTRSAGELFF,TGCGCCAGCAGCCAAGACGGGACTAGATCGGCCGGGGAGCTGTTTTTT
TRBD2,TRBV27,once,TRBJ2-1,CASSPLGGTSGIEQFF,TGTGCCAGCAGCCCACTTGGAGGGACTAGCGGGATCGAGCAGTTCTTC
-,TRBV6-5,-,TRBJ2-7,CASSYEHSYEQYF,TGTGCCAGCAGTTATGAGCATTCCTACGAGCAGTACTTC